This is a list of T cell receptor beta chains from one sample in a study of T cell repertoires in aging, cancer and after chemotherapy. A single record per CDR3 protein comes from TCRdb applying MiXCR to the multiplex PCR reads. The sample contains over 8,500 distinct CDR3 sequences, approximately 25% of which appear only once. What was sequenced was blood. All receptors come from a human donor in good health. Both conserved end residues are trimmed from each CDR3. Fields, in order: J gene, V gene, CDR3 protein.

TRBJ2-1,TRBV7-2,ASSPPTGRKEQF
TRBJ2-1,TRBV12-3/TRBV12-4,ASSEGPQGQF
TRBJ2-3,TRBV5-4,ASSLGAPSGRGPDTQY
TRBJ2-2,TRBV5-1,ASSFSSGPNTGELF
TRBJ1-4,TRBV5-1,ASTQGVKKTNEKLF
TRBJ2-7,TRBV20-1,SARDPGQGSERQY
TRBJ2-7,TRBV6-2/TRBV6-3,ASSYSSSGFYEQY
TRBJ2-2,TRBV5-5,ASSLAPDRDTGELF
TRBJ2-2,TRBV11-3,ASSSGQGELF
TRBJ1-5,TRBV12-3/TRBV12-4,ASSPDRTNQPQH
TRBJ1-1,TRBV5-4,ASSLYGGWNTEAF
TRBJ1-5,TRBV12-3/TRBV12-4,ASRPPGQGAQPQH
TRBJ1-1,TRBV20-1,SAKLRTGSGTEAF
TRBJ2-2,TRBV10-3,ASHGGTGELF
TRBJ2-5,TRBV20-1,SAGVETQY
TRBJ2-7,TRBV6-2/TRBV6-3,ASRAGVAYEQY
TRBJ1-5,TRBV4-3,ASSRVFRNQPQH
TRBJ2-7,TRBV6-1,ASSGGVEQY
TRBJ2-3,TRBV20-1,SARGRTDTQY
TRBJ2-1,TRBV5-1,ASSWDWNEQF
TRBJ1-1,TRBV14,ASSQRGLMNTEAF
TRBJ2-1,TRBV20-1,SARSFQGDGNEQF
TRBJ2-1,TRBV20-1,SARDTSSQRNEQF
TRBJ2-1,TRBV5-6,ASILGGSGGASYNEQF
TRBJ1-1,TRBV4-1,ASSQGDIRDDTEAF
TRBJ2-1,TRBV4-3,ASSHSLEAGGQEQF